These 2 T cell receptor beta chains came from one sample sequenced in a study of CD8+ T cells in alopecia areata. It was cDNA, reverse transcribed from extracted RNA, that served as the sequencing template. The table came from immunoSEQ multiplex PCR; TCRdb's copy has only in-frame clones and leaves some out. The sample lists about 110,000 clones, approximately 61% occurring once. Sequencing was carried out using NKG2D-low CD8+ T cells sorted from blood. All receptors come from a human donor with alopecia areata.

The J gene is TRBJ2-1, the V gene TRBV5-6; D ambiguous. CDR3 size: 12 residues. V gave up 2 bases and J gave up 7 bases, with 7 bases separating them. The germline V gene encodes CDR1 SGHDT and CDR2 YYEEEE. The CDR3 DNA sequence: TGTGCCAGCAGCTTCGGTAGTAATGAGCAGTTCTTC. Translated, it gives CASSFGSNEQFF.

The table lists this clone with a few counts. The rearrangement uses TRBV7-9 and TRBJ2-1; the D gene is possibly TRBD2 (5 bases). Trimming shortened V by 1 base and J by 6 bases, and 10 bases separated the two germline ends. Germline CDR1 reads SEHNR; CDR2 reads FQNEAQ (reference sequence). The CDR3 length is 14 residues. DNA for the CDR3: TGTGCCAGCAGCTTAGGACGGGGAGCCAATGAGCAGTTCTTC. It encodes CASSLGRGANEQFF.